Below, one TCR beta chain is given with its context. Its antigen remains undetermined. No quality values exist for individual bases; no much larger clone is one base distant. The data stem from a study of cytomegalovirus exposure and HLA in healthy donors (TCRdb year 2017). Study-level background: According to an earlier analysis of 587 of the donors, about 179 million T cells yielded 120 million or so unique TCR beta sequences and approximately 300 Gb of sequence data. An early release covering roughly 600 HLA-typed donors comprised about 310 gigabases of sequencing data and some 79 million unique TCR sequences. Among the roughly 390 genotyped donors, about 83% belonged to the genetic ancestry cluster associated with self-reported Caucasian donors. The study was designed to test whether signatures of past pathogen exposure could be identified by cataloging public T cell receptors. The T cell repertoires of 666 subjects were profiled by immunosequencing and related to cytomegalovirus serostatus. In addition to the first cohort of 666 subjects, a separate validation cohort of over 90 different subjects was used. High-throughput TCR immunosequencing, statistical association of individual TCRs with disease status, and machine learning were combined to predict cytomegalovirus infection status. In a later analysis, previously published TCR beta repertoires from 670 or so donors were re-analyzed and high-resolution HLA genotyping was added so that TCR occurrence patterns could be studied. In the later analysis, no new phenotypic data were used to find candidate immune exposures; instead, reliance was placed on TCR beta sequences and their occurrence across donors. In an earlier analysis of 550 to 700 of the donors, high-throughput TCR beta sequencing was used to judge whether each TCR beta V gene segment behaved as functional or pseudogenic. Donor age, sex, ethnicity and CMV serostatus were collected together with the repertoire data. Genome-wide SNP genotypes for about 55% of the roughly 670 donors were used in a later genetic analysis, which treated that subset as a discovery cohort. Every discovery cohort repertoire had been produced on one sequencing platform. HLA typing included class I and class II loci at four-digit resolution. The number of typed donors differed by locus: roughly 629-640 for A, B, C, DRB1 and DQB1; 500 to 550 for DQA1; 600 to 610 for DPA1; and roughly 470 for DPB1. Four to six DR-DQ haplotypes were handled as single units for association and clustering because linkage in the cohort was strong. Among a few hundred genotyped donors of the cohort, an average of 235,054 unique TCR beta nucleotide sequences were sequenced per donor, about a sixth of them non-productive.

In total, roughly 710 healthy bone marrow donors made up the cohort. Cohort members were all nominally healthy when sampled, although unrecorded immune exposures were likely present. Of the approximately 700 cohort members, more than 250 had a positive CMV serostatus and about 350 had a negative one, while no CMV serostatus was recorded for the donor. A peripheral blood sample was collected from each donor, and TCR beta sequencing was performed on peripheral blood mononuclear cells. Genomic DNA was extracted from the blood cell samples with the Qiagen DNeasy Blood Extraction Kit. Here is what the overall study found, with its caveats: In a later analysis, HLA-associated TCR beta chains showed more clonal expansion and lower generation probabilities than non-associated chains that were equally common. Linkage disequilibrium might explain the correlated functional status among segregating V segments, but an unknown experimental factor could not be ruled out. Immune exposure information for the cohort was limited to CMV serostatus. It was suggested by the authors that the approach could potentially be generalized to other disease states and immunological phenotypes. In a later analysis, the rate of TCR association differed among HLA loci, with DRB1 alleles having the most associated TCRs and HLA-C alleles having the fewest. A further reported finding was that TCR beta sequences accurately predicted the HLA-A and HLA-B alleles for most subjects in the first cohort. A group of highly shared sequence variants was considered likely to be a technical artifact of the sequencing pipeline. An earlier analysis of approximately 600 of the donors showed that most TCR beta V segments appeared in productive rearrangements either about 90% or about 30% of the time, which broadly matched IMGT annotations. Three of the identified cytomegalovirus-associated TCR beta chains were confirmed in vitro to be specific for cytomegalovirus antigens. A later analysis reported that several top co-occurrence clusters appeared linked to parvovirus B19, influenza, CMV and Epstein-Barr virus. Because counts were too low, roughly 18 rarely observed V segments, including chromosome 9 orphons, were left out of the earlier analysis of a few hundred of the donors. HLA typing was unavailable for some donors at each locus, so association tests used only the typed subset. Most CMV-associated TCR beta chains appeared to be HLA-restricted in a later analysis, and the HLA associations seemed to be driven largely by CMV exposure. Specific HLA alleles were associated with 15,000 to 20,000 TCR beta sequences at a false discovery rate of 0.05 in a later analysis. Roughly uniform sequencing depth across donors was assumed in presence/absence analyses, although this assumption may not hold. An association between a missense DCLRE1C variant and V-gene and J-gene trimming of TCR beta chains was found in a later genetic analysis and replicated in an independent cohort. Compared with the approximately 700-donor mean, donors in an Asian-associated ancestry cluster had fewer N-insertions in productive TCRs, according to a later genetic analysis. Only TCR beta chains were sequenced in this cohort, and the absence of alpha or paired-chain data limited detectable features. A total of 150 to 200 TCR beta chains were listed by the study as associated with cytomegalovirus. Most TCR sequences were observed very rarely across donors, whereas some public TCRs were present in many individuals. The 87-base-pair reads could not distinguish some IMGT-functional V segments, including TRBV6-2 and TRBV6-3, so those segments were excluded. When HLA alleles, especially DR and DQ, strongly co-occurred, attributing TCR associations to individual alleles was difficult. Cytomegalovirus status was reported to be diagnosed by the classifier with high specificity and sensitivity in both the original and validation cohorts.

The receptor library was made with the immunoSEQ multiplex PCR assay. For the multiplex PCR, a mixture combining 60 forward primers for TCR Vbeta segments and 13 reverse primers for TCR Jbeta segments was used. Amplification of the CDR3 region of rearranged TCR beta genes was performed with a multiplex PCR assay on genomic DNA. The amplified TCR beta libraries were sequenced on the Illumina HiSeq System as 87-base-pair reads. Regarding the original processing steps: Across the 700 or so repertoires, a later analysis counted roughly 77 million unique TCR beta chains, some 11 million of which were shared by at least two donors. A nearest-neighbor algorithm error-corrected the raw reads and collapsed the reads into unique sequences, merging closely related sequences to remove PCR and sequencing errors. CDR3 sequences were aligned to IMGT reference sequences to assign V, D and J gene segments. For a sequence to be retained, at least a six-nucleotide match to both a V gene segment and a J gene segment was required. A rearrangement counted as productive if the CDR3 had no stop codons and remained in frame with V and J, and every other rearrangement counted as non-productive. CDR3 was defined by IMGT convention, running from the second conserved V-encoded cysteine to the conserved J-encoded phenylalanine. In an earlier analysis of approximately 500 of the donors, sequences lacking an unambiguous match to a single V gene segment were excluded. An earlier analysis of 550 to 650 of the donors classified V segments as functional when productive rearrangements were above 56.7% and as segregating when the standard deviation between donors was above 5%. A statistical classification framework was developed to diagnose cytomegalovirus status using the catalog of TCR beta chain sequences. In a later analysis, TCR nucleotide sequences were compared against IMGT/GENE-DB human TR gene sequences so that V and J genes could be assigned. In a later analysis, CDR3 sequences and most-parsimonious VDJ recombination scenarios were assigned using the TCRdist pipeline. In a later analysis, each TCR beta chain was defined by its CDR3 amino acid sequence together with its V-gene family, and reads without a unique V-gene family were excluded. As a way to deal with suspected cross-contamination and a sequencing artifact, a later analysis dropped 500 to 700 nucleotide sequences that were highly shared and had low generation probability. For each public chain, a later analysis derived a clonal expansion index from normalized ranks of inferred template counts within each repertoire. Generation probabilities in a later analysis came from a VDJ recombination model fitted to out-of-frame rearrangements, and those results were checked against IGoR. In a later analysis, hypergeometric tests were used to score TCR-TCR, TCR-HLA and TCR-CMV co-occurrence, with a repertoire-size bias correction applied to TCR pairs. In a later analysis, false discovery rates were estimated by permuting HLA or CMV assignments 20 times. A later analysis grouped co-occurring TCRs with DBSCAN, adding TCRdist sequence similarity when clustering within HLA-allele-positive subsets. Repertoires with fewer than 30,000 or more than 120,000 public chains, plus five repertoires with anomalous nucleotide sharing, were excluded from co-occurrence clustering. The clones in this table, taken by TCRdb from immuneACCESS, are in-frame only. Not every clone is retained; where verified, under half of the shortfall comes from an unresolved V gene, and the cause of the rest is unknown. That table supplies the V and J calls and clone size; D and trimming were determined from the DNA. The sample includes some 140,000 clones, with around 80% observed a single time. Under 5.5% of the sample lies in the top ten.

The CDR3 contains 13 residues, cysteine and phenylalanine counted. The retained sequence is limited to the CDR3, 39 bases, with the frame set at the first base. Trimming takes 4 bases from V and 2 bases from J, and the germline ends sit 9 bases apart. The germline V gene gives CDR1 as SGHDT and CDR2 as YYEEEE. In this chain, TRBV5-6 is recombined with TRBJ1-2; the D gene assignment is ambiguous. Sequencing was carried out using PBMCs. The sequence was obtained from a man in his thirties or forties in good health. In nucleotides, the sequence is TGTGCCAGCAGCGGTTACCAGAACTATGGCTACACCTTC. Its protein product is CASSGYQNYGYTF.